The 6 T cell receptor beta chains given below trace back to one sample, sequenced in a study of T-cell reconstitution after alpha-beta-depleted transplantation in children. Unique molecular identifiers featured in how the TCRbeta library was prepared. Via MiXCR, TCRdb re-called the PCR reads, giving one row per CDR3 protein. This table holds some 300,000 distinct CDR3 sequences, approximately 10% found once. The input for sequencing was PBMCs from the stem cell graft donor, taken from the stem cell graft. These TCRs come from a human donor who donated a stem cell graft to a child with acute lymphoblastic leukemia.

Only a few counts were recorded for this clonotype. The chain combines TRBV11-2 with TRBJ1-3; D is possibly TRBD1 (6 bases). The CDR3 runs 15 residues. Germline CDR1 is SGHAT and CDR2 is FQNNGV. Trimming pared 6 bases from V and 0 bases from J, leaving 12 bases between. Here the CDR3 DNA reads TGTGCCAGCAGTCCGATACAGGGCTCTGGAAACACCATATATTTT. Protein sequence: CASSPIQGSGNTIYF.

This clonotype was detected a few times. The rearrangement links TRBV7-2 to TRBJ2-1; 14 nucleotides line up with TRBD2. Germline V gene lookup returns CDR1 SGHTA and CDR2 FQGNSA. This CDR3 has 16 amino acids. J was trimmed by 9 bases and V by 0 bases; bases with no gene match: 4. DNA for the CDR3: TGTGCCAGCAGCTTAGCGGGACTAGCGGGAGTGGGTGAGCAGTTCTTC. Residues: CASSLAGLAGVGEQFF.

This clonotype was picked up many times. CDR3: CASSAGTSRTNEQYF. The CDR3 coding sequence is TGTGCCAGCAGCGCCGGGACTAGCCGCACCAACGAGCAGTACTTC. The chain couples TRBV7-2 to TRBJ2-7; 9 nucleotides agree with TRBD2. V shed 5 bases, J shed 5 bases, and the junction held 10 bases outside the gene matches. Per the germline V gene, CDR1 is SGHTA and CDR2 is FQGNSA. CDR3 size: 15 residues.

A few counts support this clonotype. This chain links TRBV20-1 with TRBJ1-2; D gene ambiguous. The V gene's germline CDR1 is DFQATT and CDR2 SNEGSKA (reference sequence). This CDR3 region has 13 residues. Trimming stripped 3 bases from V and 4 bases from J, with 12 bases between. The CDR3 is CSASDGVGYGYTF. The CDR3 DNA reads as TGCAGTGCTAGCGACGGGGTGGGCTATGGCTACACCTTC.

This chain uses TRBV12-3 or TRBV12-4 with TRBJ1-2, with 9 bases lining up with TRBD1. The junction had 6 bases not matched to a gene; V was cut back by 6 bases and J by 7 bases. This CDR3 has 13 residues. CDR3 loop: CASSRTGGPGYTF. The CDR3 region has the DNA TGTGCCAGCAGCCGAACAGGGGGCCCTGGCTACACCTTC.

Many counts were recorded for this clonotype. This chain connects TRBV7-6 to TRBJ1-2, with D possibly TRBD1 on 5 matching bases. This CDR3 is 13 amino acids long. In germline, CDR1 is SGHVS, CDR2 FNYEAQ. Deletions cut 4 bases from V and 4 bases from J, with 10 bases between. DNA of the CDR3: TGTGCCAGCAGCTCCCGTGGGGGCTATGGCTACACCTTC. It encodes CASSSRGGYGYTF.